A single sample gave rise to the 15 T cell receptor beta chains below, sequenced in a study of CD8 T cells in Susac syndrome. Random hexamers were used to reverse transcribe 0.5 to 1 ug of RNA. MiXCR was run by TCRdb on the immunoSEQ multiplex PCR reads, yielding one entry per CDR3 protein. The sample lists roughly 150,000 distinct CDR3 sequences; almost 96% were seen once. Input material: CD4+ T cells from PBMCs. These receptors were obtained from a human donor with Susac syndrome.

J is TRBJ2-3 and V is TRBV15; D perhaps matches TRBD2 (6 bases). Between the trimmed V and J ends, which lost 5 bases and 2 bases, there was a span of 14 bases. The CDR3 runs to 15 residues. Germline V CDR1 and CDR2: LNHNV, YYDKDF (reference sequence). The DNA for the CDR3 is TGTGCCACCAGCCGCTCCGGGACTGTCACAGATACGCAGTATTTT. Translating gives CATSRSGTVTDTQYF.

This clonotype was detected only once. The chain joins TRBV9 to TRBJ2-1; perhaps TRBD1 as D (5 bases). There are 17 residues in the CDR3. Trimming took 3 bases from V and 0 from J, leaving 16 bases between them. Germline CDR1 reads SGDLS; CDR2 reads YYNGEE. The CDR3: CASSETSQETSYNEQFF. For the CDR3, the DNA is TGTGCCAGCAGCGAGACCTCACAGGAAACCTCCTACAATGAGCAGTTCTTC.

The CDR3 is CASSLGTTGNYEQYF. CDR3 bases: TGTGCCAGCAGTTTGGGGACCACAGGAAACTACGAGCAGTACTTC. The rearrangement joins TRBV27 to TRBJ2-7, with D perhaps assigned TRBD1 or TRBD2 (5 bases each). V was pared by 3 bases and J by 3 bases, with 15 bases between. Germline values: CDR1 MNHEY, CDR2 SMNVEV (reference sequence). The CDR3 runs to 15 residues.

The rearrangement links TRBV4-1 to TRBJ1-2; TRBD1 matches at 8 bases. The V gene's germline CDR1 is MGHRA and CDR2 YSYEKL. V lost 0 bases and J lost 8; bases outside the gene matches: 17. The CDR3 is 18 residues long. The CDR3 DNA is TGCGCCAGCAGCCAAGATGGGGGGGGGTCGGACAGGGCGAACGGCTACACCTTC. Translating gives CASSQDGGGSDRANGYTF.

The chain couples TRBV4-1 to TRBJ2-1, with 9 positions matching TRBD2. CDR1 and CDR2 from the germline V gene are MGHRA and YSYEKL. Trimming took 4 bases from V and 3 from J; bases not matched to a gene: 13. This CDR3 region has 18 residues. CDR3 loop: CASSPPLRREGVYNEQFF. Here the CDR3 DNA reads TGCGCCAGCAGCCCCCCTCTTCGGCGGGAGGGTGTCTACAATGAGCAGTTCTTC.

The gene calls are TRBV18 and TRBJ2-2, with 10 bases aligning to TRBD1. The CDR3 is 15 residues long. The germline V gene encodes CDR1 KGHSH and CDR2 LQKENI. Trimming removed 3 bases from V and 6 bases from J; junction bases left unmatched: 4. The CDR3 DNA is TGTGCCAGCTCACCGCCCGGGACAGGGGCCGGGGAGCTGTTTTTT. Protein product: CASSPPGTGAGELFF.

The sample holds one count of this clonotype. The chain links TRBV6-5 to TRBJ1-1; D uncertain. There are 11 residues in the CDR3. Germline V gene sequence: CDR1 MNHEY, CDR2 SVGAGI. V gave up 8 bases and J gave up 5 bases, with 9 bases separating them. CDR3 protein: CASLHVTEAFF. DNA of the CDR3: TGTGCCAGCTTACATGTAACTGAAGCTTTCTTT.

This rearrangement joins TRBV27 to TRBJ1-2, with 9 nucleotides matching TRBD1. CDR1 and CDR2 from the germline V gene are MNHEY and SMNVEV (reference sequence). V lost 4 bases, J lost 2 bases, and 2 bases stayed unmatched. This CDR3 region has 14 residues. CDR3 sequence reads: CASSSGTGNYGYTF. The CDR3 nucleotides read TGTGCCAGCAGTTCCGGGACAGGGAACTATGGCTACACCTTC.

The rearrangement uses TRBV5-1 and TRBJ1-2, with a tentative D call TRBD1 (6 bases). This CDR3 is built from 15 residues. CDR1 SGHRS and CDR2 YFSETQ come from the germline V gene. With 7 bases removed from V and 3 bases from J, the gap between germline ends came to 19 bases. In DNA form, the CDR3 reads TGCGCCAGCCGCCCGGCGGGGGCAGGGGACTATGGCTACACCTTC. Protein: CASRPAGAGDYGYTF.

V is TRBV20-1 and J is TRBJ1-2; no clear D. Per the germline V gene, CDR1 is DFQATT and CDR2 is SNEGSKA (reference sequence). Trimming pared 0 bases from V and 4 bases from J, leaving 9 bases between. The CDR3 totals 13 residues. CDR3 residues: CSARDLQIYGYTF. CDR3 nucleotide sequence: TGCAGTGCTAGAGATCTGCAGATCTATGGCTACACCTTC.

V gene TRBV4-2 combines with J gene TRBJ1-2, with D possibly being TRBD1 (6 bases). The CDR3 sequence is 14 residues long. The germline V gene has CDR1 LGHNA and CDR2 YNFKEQ. V lost 4 bases to trimming and J lost 7 bases, with 16 bases between them. CDR3 coding DNA: TGTGCCAGCAGCCTAATTCGTACAGGGCCTGGCTACACCTTC. This sequence encodes CASSLIRTGPGYTF.

The rearrangement uses TRBV4-1 and TRBJ2-3; 9 bases are shared with TRBD1. CDR1 is MGHRA, CDR2 YSYEKL, per germline. V shed 0 bases, J shed 5 bases, and the junction held 3 bases outside the gene matches. CDR3 length equals 15 residues. The chain's CDR3 is CASSQEKDRGDTQYF. For the CDR3, the DNA is TGCGCCAGCAGCCAAGAAAAGGACAGGGGAGATACGCAGTATTTT.

The chain couples TRBV20-1 to TRBJ1-5, with unresolved D. Germline V gene sequence: CDR1 DFQATT, CDR2 SNEGSKA (reference sequence). The V gene lost 3 bases and the J gene lost 0 bases, with 9 bases spanning the gap. This CDR3 region has 14 residues. The CDR3 loop reads CSASYVNSNQPQHF. The CDR3 DNA reads TGCAGTGCTAGTTATGTTAATAGCAATCAGCCCCAGCATTTT.

The gene calls are TRBV20-1 and TRBJ1-2; possibly TRBD1 for D (5 bases). This CDR3 contains 14 residues. Trimming stripped 3 bases from V and 3 bases from J, with 14 bases between. Germline V gene lookup returns CDR1 DFQATT and CDR2 SNEGSKA (reference sequence). CDR3 amino acids: CSASPAGSHYGYTF. CDR3 sequence (DNA): TGCAGTGCTAGTCCAGCAGGGTCCCACTATGGCTACACCTTC.

The chain carries TRBV4-2 and TRBJ1-2; 7 bases agree with TRBD1. CDR1 and CDR2 from the germline V gene are LGHNA and YNFKEQ. V was pared by 4 bases and J by 4 bases, with 3 bases of the junction left unmatched. The CDR3 sequence is 13 residues long. The CDR3 DNA follows: TGTGCCAGCAGCCGTCGGGACAGCTATGGCTACACCTTC. Translated, it gives CASSRRDSYGYTF.